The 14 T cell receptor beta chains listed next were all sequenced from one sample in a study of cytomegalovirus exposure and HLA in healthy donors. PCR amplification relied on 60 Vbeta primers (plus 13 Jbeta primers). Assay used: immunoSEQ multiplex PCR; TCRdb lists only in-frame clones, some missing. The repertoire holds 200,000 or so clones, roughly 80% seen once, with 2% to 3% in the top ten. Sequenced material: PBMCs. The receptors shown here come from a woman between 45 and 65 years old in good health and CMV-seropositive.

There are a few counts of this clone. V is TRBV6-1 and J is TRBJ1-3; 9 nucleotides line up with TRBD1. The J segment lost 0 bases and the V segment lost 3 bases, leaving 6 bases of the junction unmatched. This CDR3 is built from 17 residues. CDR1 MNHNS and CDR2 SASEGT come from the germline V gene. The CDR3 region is CASSDPGQGTSGNTIYF. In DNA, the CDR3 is TGTGCCAGCAGTGACCCGGGACAGGGAACCTCTGGAAACACCATATATTTT.

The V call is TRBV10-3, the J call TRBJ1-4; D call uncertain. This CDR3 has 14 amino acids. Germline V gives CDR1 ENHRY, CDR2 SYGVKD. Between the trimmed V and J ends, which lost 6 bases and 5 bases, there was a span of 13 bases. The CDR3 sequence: CAIRDSGGNEKLFF. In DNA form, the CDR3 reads TGTGCCATCAGGGACTCCGGAGGGAATGAAAAACTGTTTTTT.

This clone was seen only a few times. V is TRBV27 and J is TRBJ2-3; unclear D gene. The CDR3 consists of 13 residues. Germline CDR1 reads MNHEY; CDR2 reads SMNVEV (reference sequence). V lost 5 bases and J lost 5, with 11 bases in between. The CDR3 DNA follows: TGTGCCAGCAGTATACCTTCGGGAGATACGCAGTATTTT. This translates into CASSIPSGDTQYF.

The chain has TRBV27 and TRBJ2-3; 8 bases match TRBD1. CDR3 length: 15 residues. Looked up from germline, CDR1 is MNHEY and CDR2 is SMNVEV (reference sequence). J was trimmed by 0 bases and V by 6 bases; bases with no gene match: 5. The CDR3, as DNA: TGTGCCAGCAGCCGACAGGGGATTAGCACAGATACGCAGTATTTT. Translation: CASSRQGISTDTQYF.

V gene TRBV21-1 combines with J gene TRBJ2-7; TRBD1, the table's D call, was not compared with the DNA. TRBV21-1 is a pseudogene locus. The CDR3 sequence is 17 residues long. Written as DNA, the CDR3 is TGTGCCAGCAGCAAAGCGCAGACGGACACAAGCTCCTACGAGCAGTACTTC. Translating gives CASSKAQTDTSSYEQYF.

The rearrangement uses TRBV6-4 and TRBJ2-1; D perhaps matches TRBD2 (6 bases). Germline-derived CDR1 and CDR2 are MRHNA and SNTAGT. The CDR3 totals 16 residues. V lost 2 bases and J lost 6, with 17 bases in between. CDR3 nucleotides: TGTGCCAGCAGTGACACCGGGACTGTAGTCACCAATGAGCAGTTCTTC. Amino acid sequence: CASSDTGTVVTNEQFF.

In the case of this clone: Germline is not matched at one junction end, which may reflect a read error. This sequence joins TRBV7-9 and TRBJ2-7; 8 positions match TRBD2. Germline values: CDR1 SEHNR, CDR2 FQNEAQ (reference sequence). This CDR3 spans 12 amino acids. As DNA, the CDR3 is TGTTCCAGTGGAGCGGGGGCCGGGGAGCAGTACTTC. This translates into CSSGAGAGEQYF.

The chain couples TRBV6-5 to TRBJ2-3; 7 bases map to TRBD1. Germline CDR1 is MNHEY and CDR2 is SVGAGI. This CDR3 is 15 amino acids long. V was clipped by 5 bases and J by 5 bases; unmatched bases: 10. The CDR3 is CASSVQTGFGDTQYF. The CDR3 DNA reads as TGTGCCAGCAGTGTACAGACAGGGTTTGGAGATACGCAGTATTTT.

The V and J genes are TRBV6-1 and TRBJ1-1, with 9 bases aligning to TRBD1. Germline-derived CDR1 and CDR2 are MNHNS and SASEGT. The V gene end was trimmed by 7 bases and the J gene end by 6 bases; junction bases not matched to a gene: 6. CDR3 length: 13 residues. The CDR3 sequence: CASKSGQGAEAFF. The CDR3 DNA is TGTGCCAGCAAGTCGGGACAGGGCGCTGAAGCTTTCTTT.

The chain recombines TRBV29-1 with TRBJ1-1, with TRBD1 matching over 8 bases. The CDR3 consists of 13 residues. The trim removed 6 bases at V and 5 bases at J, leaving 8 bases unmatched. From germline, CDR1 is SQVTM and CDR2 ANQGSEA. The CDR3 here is CSVSPTGETEAFF. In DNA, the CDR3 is TGCAGCGTATCTCCGACAGGGGAGACTGAAGCTTTCTTT. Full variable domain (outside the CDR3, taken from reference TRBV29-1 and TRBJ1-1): SAVISQKPSRDICQRGTSLTIQCQVDSQVTMMFWYRQQPGQSLTLIATANQGSEATYESGFVIDKFPISRPNLTFSTLTVSNMSPEDSSIYLCSVSPTGETEAFFGQGTRLTVV.

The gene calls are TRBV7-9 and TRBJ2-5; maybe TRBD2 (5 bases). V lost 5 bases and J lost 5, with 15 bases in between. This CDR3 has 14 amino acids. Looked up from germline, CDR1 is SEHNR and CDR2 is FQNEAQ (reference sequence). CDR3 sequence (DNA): TGTGCCAGCAGCCCGGCCGGGCGGGTTGAGACCCAGTACTTC. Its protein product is CASSPAGRVETQYF.

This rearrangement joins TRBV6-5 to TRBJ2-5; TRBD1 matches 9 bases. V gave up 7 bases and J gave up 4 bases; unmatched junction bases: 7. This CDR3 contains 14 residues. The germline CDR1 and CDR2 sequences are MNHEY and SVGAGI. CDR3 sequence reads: CASTNGTGPETQYF. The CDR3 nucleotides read TGTGCCAGCACCAACGGGACAGGGCCAGAGACCCAGTACTTC.

CDR3 sequence reads: CASSRGQGVVDGEQFF. The DNA of the CDR3 is TGTGCCAGCAGCCGGGGACAGGGGGTGGTAGACGGTGAGCAGTTCTTC. The chain joins TRBV7-9 to TRBJ2-1, with 11 bases aligning to TRBD1. Germline trimming cut 5 bases from V and 9 bases from J; bases unmatched to any gene: 12. Germline V gene lookup returns CDR1 SEHNR and CDR2 FQNEAQ (reference sequence). The CDR3 contains 16 residues.

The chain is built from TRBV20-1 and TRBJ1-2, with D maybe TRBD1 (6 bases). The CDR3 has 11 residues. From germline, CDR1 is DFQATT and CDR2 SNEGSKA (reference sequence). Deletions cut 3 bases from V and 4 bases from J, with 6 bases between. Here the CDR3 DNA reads TGCAGTGCTAGGGACAGCTATGGCTACACCTTC. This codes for CSARDSYGYTF.